The 22 T cell receptor beta chains presented below share a single source sample, sequenced in a study of cytomegalovirus exposure and HLA in healthy donors. The primer mix had 60 Vbeta and 13 Jbeta primers. Clones were sequenced by immunoSEQ multiplex PCR, and TCRdb holds only the in-frame ones, with some missing. The sample lists 120,000 or so clones, approximately 72% occurring once. Specimen: PBMCs. These receptors were obtained from a woman aged 50 to 60 in good health and CMV-seropositive.

This chain links TRBV27 with TRBJ2-1; possibly TRBD2 for D (6 bases). Germline V gives CDR1 MNHEY, CDR2 SMNVEV (reference sequence). This CDR3 has 13 residues. V shed 5 bases and J shed 6 bases, with 11 bases lying between them. The CDR3 loop reads CASSILGGNEQFF. Written as DNA, the CDR3 is TGTGCCAGCAGTATCCTCGGGGGCAATGAGCAGTTCTTC.

The V call is TRBV27, the J call TRBJ2-4, with 15 bases lining up with TRBD2. Germline V lookup: CDR1 MNHEY, CDR2 SMNVEV (reference sequence). The CDR3 length is 17 residues. V shed 0 bases, J shed 6 bases, and the junction held 3 bases outside the gene matches. The CDR3 region is CASSLSGLAGGLNIQYF. CDR3 nucleotides: TGTGCCAGCAGTTTATCGGGACTAGCGGGGGGCCTAAACATTCAGTACTTC.

This chain joins TRBV5-1 and TRBJ2-1; 10 positions match TRBD2. Germline V gives CDR1 SGHRS, CDR2 YFSETQ. Unmatched junction bases numbered 6, after V lost 3 bases and J lost 3 bases. This CDR3 region has 16 residues. The CDR3 region has the DNA TGCGCCAGCAGCTCAGCTAGCGGGGGCGGCTACAATGAGCAGTTCTTC. Residues: CASSSASGGGYNEQFF. The full variable domain, completed using reference TRBV5-1 and TRBJ2-1, is KAGVTQTPRYLIKTRGQQVTLSCSPISGHRSVSWYQQTPGQGLQFLFEYFSETQRNKGNFPGRFSGRQFSNSRSEMNVSTLELGDSALYLCASSSASGGGYNEQFFGPGTRLTVL.

The V gene is TRBV18, the J gene TRBJ1-3; TRBD1 is a possible D gene (6 bases). The CDR3 has 14 residues. The V end lost 4 bases, the J end lost 2 bases, and 9 bases lay between the germline ends. From germline, CDR1 is KGHSH and CDR2 LQKENI. This CDR3 reads CASSQDRTGNTIYF. The CDR3 region has the DNA TGTGCCAGCTCACAGGACAGAACTGGAAACACCATATATTTT. Full variable domain (missing parts from reference TRBV18 and TRBJ1-3): NAGVMQNPRHLVRRRGQEARLRCSPMKGHSHVYWYRQLPEEGLKFMVYLQKENIIDESGMPKERFSAEFPKEGPSILRIQQVVRGDSAAYFCASSQDRTGNTIYFGEGSWLTVV.

In its sample, this clone was seen a few times. The chain uses TRBV14 and TRBJ2-5; 9 positions match TRBD1. CDR1 is SGHDN, CDR2 FVKESK, per germline. V shed 3 bases, J shed 4 bases, and the junction held 9 bases outside the gene matches. This CDR3 has 16 amino acids. CDR3 nucleotides: TGTGCCAGCAGCCAGATCATGACAGGGGGAGGAGAGACCCAGTACTTC. Protein sequence: CASSQIMTGGGETQYF.

The chain combines TRBV7-9 with TRBJ2-5; 7 bases agree with TRBD1. The CDR3 spans 14 residues. V lost 2 bases to trimming and J lost 1 base; unmatched junction nucleotides: 1. CDR1 is SEHNR, CDR2 FQNEAQ, per germline (reference sequence). The DNA for the CDR3 is TGTGCCAGCAGCTTATCAGGGGGCCAAGAGACCCAGTACTTC. Translating it yields CASSLSGGQETQYF. Using reference TRBV7-9 and TRBJ2-5 for the parts outside the CDR3, the full variable domain is DTGVSQNPRHKITKRGQNVTFRCDPISEHNRLYWYRQTLGQGPEFLTYFQNEAQLEKSRLLSDRFSAERPKGSFSTLEIQRTEQGDSAMYLCASSLSGGQETQYFGPGTRLLVL.

The rearrangement uses TRBV25-1 and TRBJ2-1; a weak D match, TRBD1 (6 bases). Looked up from germline, CDR1 is MGHDK and CDR2 is SYGVNS. V shed 0 bases and J shed 0 bases, with 9 bases lying between them. This CDR3 is 16 amino acids long. CDR3 sequence (DNA): TGTGCCAGCAGTGAATATGGCAGGGGCTCCTACAATGAGCAGTTCTTC. Translating gives CASSEYGRGSYNEQFF.

The table lists this clone with a few counts. The chain combines TRBV27 with TRBJ2-3, with D possibly being TRBD2 (6 bases). Trimming cost V 1 base and J 3 bases, with 20 bases left between them. This CDR3 has 18 amino acids. Per the germline V gene, CDR1 is MNHEY and CDR2 is SMNVEV (reference sequence). The DNA of the CDR3 is TGTGCCAGCAGTTTATTGAGGAAGGTAGGAGGGATTACAGATACGCAGTATTTT. Protein: CASSLLRKVGGITDTQYF.

The V call is TRBV5-1, the J call TRBJ2-3, with 16 bases lining up with TRBD2. Germline CDR1 is SGHRS and CDR2 is YFSETQ. This CDR3 is 18 amino acids long. J was trimmed by 4 bases and V by 4 bases; bases with no gene match: 9. CDR3 bases: TGCGCCAGCAGCAAGGGACTAGCGGGAGGGCCGATCGCAGATACGCAGTATTTT. It translates to CASSKGLAGGPIADTQYF.

This clone has a handful of counts. V is TRBV6-5 and J is TRBJ1-5; D remains unclear. V lost 6 bases and J lost 2, with 11 bases in between. The germline V gene has CDR1 MNHEY and CDR2 SVGAGI. This CDR3 spans 14 amino acids. CDR3 nucleotides: TGTGCCAGCAGCCTCGATGGCCGCAATCAGCCCCAGCATTTT. Its translation: CASSLDGRNQPQHF.

The chain is built from TRBV13 and TRBJ2-5; possible D gene TRBD2, 5 bases. CDR3 size: 13 residues. Trimming removed 5 bases from V and 5 bases from J, with 12 bases in between. Germline V CDR1 and CDR2: PRHDT, FYEKMQ (reference sequence). CDR3 nucleotides: TGTGCCAGCAGCCCCGGGGAAATGGAGACCCAGTACTTC. Translation: CASSPGEMETQYF. The complete variable domain, with remaining parts taken from reference TRBV13 and TRBJ2-5, reads AAGVIQSPRHLIKEKRETATLKCYPIPRHDTVYWYQQGPGQDPQFLISFYEKMQSDKGSIPDRFSAQQFSDYHSELNMSSLELGDSALYFCASSPGEMETQYFGPGTRLLVL.

J is TRBJ2-5 and V is TRBV14; D unclear. The CDR3 covers 14 residues. V was shortened by 1 base and J by 7 bases, with 13 bases between the two germline ends. Per germline, CDR1 SGHDN and CDR2 FVKESK. The chain's CDR3 is CASSQVHPSGTQYF. The CDR3 DNA sequence: TGTGCCAGCAGCCAAGTCCACCCCTCGGGGACCCAGTACTTC.

The chain joins TRBV7-2 to TRBJ2-7, with 9 bases fitting TRBD2. V shed 0 bases and J 4 bases; nucleotides not matched to a gene: 7. The length of the CDR3 is 16 residues. From germline, CDR1 is SGHTA and CDR2 FQGNSA. CDR3 residues: CASSLAWSSGSYEQYF. In nucleotides, the CDR3 is TGTGCCAGCAGCTTAGCGTGGAGTAGCGGGAGTTACGAGCAGTACTTC.

The V call is TRBV29-1, the J call TRBJ2-3, with 9 bases that match TRBD1. The CDR3 contains 13 residues. CDR1 and CDR2 (germline): SQVTM, ANQGSEA. V trimming: 8 bases; J trimming: 3 bases; junction bases outside the gene matches: 6. CDR3: CSHDRGGTDTQYF. The CDR3, as DNA: TGCAGCCACGACAGGGGGGGAACAGATACGCAGTATTTT.

This clone was counted a few times. The chain employs TRBV19 and TRBJ2-3, with 7 bases matching TRBD1. Germline values: CDR1 LNHDA, CDR2 SQIVND (reference sequence). CDR3 length: 14 residues. The V segment lost 2 bases and the J segment 4 bases; nucleotides outside the gene matches: 3. This CDR3 is CASSIRQGADTQYF. The CDR3 DNA reads as TGTGCCAGTAGTATAAGGCAGGGGGCAGATACGCAGTATTTT.

There are a few counts of this clone. The rearrangement joins TRBV7-9 to TRBJ2-2, with D unclear. V was clipped by 1 base and J by 4 bases, with 10 bases between them. This CDR3 has 15 residues. Per the germline V gene, CDR1 is SEHNR and CDR2 is FQNEAQ (reference sequence). CDR3 protein: CASSLGQVRTGELFF. CDR3 coding DNA: TGTGCCAGCAGCTTAGGTCAAGTGCGCACCGGGGAGCTGTTTTTT.

V and J are TRBV6-5 and TRBJ2-7, with 7 bases aligning to TRBD1. The CDR3 runs to 14 residues. Germline assignment: CDR1 MNHEY and CDR2 SVGAGI. V shed 6 bases, J shed 0 bases, and the junction held 5 bases outside the gene matches. CDR3 in amino acids: CASRPYRGSYEQYF. As DNA, the CDR3 is TGTGCCAGCAGACCTTACAGGGGCTCCTACGAGCAGTACTTC.

This clone was picked up one time. The chain employs TRBV19 and TRBJ1-5; 7 nucleotides match TRBD1. Germline values: CDR1 LNHDA, CDR2 SQIVND (reference sequence). With V trimmed by 4 bases and J by 5 bases, 8 bases remained unmatched. The CDR3 is 15 residues long. CDR3 amino acids: CASSTVTGNHQPQHF. As DNA, the CDR3 is TGTGCCAGTAGTACCGTGACAGGGAACCATCAGCCCCAGCATTTT.

J is TRBJ1-3 and V is TRBV6-4, with D maybe TRBD1 (5 bases). V lost 0 bases, J lost 2 bases, and 8 bases lay in between. The germline V gene encodes CDR1 MRHNA and CDR2 SNTAGT. This CDR3 spans 15 amino acids. CDR3 nucleotide sequence: TGTGCCAGCAGTGACTCAGGGGATCCTGGAAACACCATATATTTT. Translation: CASSDSGDPGNTIYF.

This clone occurred a few times. V gene TRBV7-3 combines with J gene TRBJ1-2; D ambiguous. This CDR3 contains 13 residues. CDR1 is SGHTA and CDR2 is FQGTGA in the germline V gene. Trimming stripped 4 bases from V and 4 bases from J, with 10 bases between. This CDR3 reads CASSSALGYGYTF. The CDR3 DNA follows: TGTGCCAGCAGCTCGGCCCTAGGCTATGGCTACACCTTC. The entire variable domain, with the rest obtained from reference TRBV7-3 and TRBJ1-2, is as follows: GAGVSQTPSNKVTEKGKYVELRCDPISGHTALYWYRQSLGQGPEFLIYFQGTGAADDSGLPNDRFFAVRPEGSVSTLKIQRTERGDSAVYLCASSSALGYGYTFGSGTRLTVV.

This clone turned up a few times. The V gene is TRBV5-1, the J gene TRBJ2-3; D is possibly TRBD2 (6 bases). V was cut by 4 bases and J by 1 base, with 28 bases left in between. This CDR3 is built from 20 residues. CDR1 and CDR2 from the germline V gene are SGHRS and YFSETQ. The DNA of the CDR3 is TGCGCCAGCAGCCCGTCAGTCTGGCGGGATATGGGATTGGGCACAGATACGCAGTATTTT. It yields the protein CASSPSVWRDMGLGTDTQYF.

This clone has more than one count but fewer than ten. This sequence joins TRBV6-5 and TRBJ1-3; no reliable D call. The CDR3 has 15 residues. Germline V gene lookup returns CDR1 MNHEY and CDR2 SVGAGI. The germline V and J ends were trimmed by 3 bases and 3 bases, with 12 bases remaining between them. The chain's CDR3 is CASSYGLFGGNTIYF. The CDR3 coding sequence is TGTGCCAGCAGTTATGGGCTTTTCGGTGGAAACACCATATATTTT.